The 25 T cell receptor beta chains given below trace back to one sample, sequenced in a study of kidney transplant recipient with SARS-CoV-2 infection. Using its own MiXCR run on the reads, TCRdb lists one record per CDR3 protein. The sample includes about 250,000 distinct CDR3 sequences, 29% of them seen just once. Sequencing used a blood sample, obtained at baseline and on day 111 from a kidney transplant recipient. The origin of the receptors is a male patient in his thirties who had COVID-19 and was a kidney transplant recipient. The graft donor may have given rise to some T cells.

This clonotype was observed a single time. One base away lies a much larger clone, so this may be a sequencing read error. The CDR3 DNA reads TGTGCCAGCTGGTCTTCGTACTCAAGAAAGGCCTATGGCTACACCTTC. It yields the protein CASWSSYSRKAYGYTF. The chain uses TRBV9 and TRBJ1-2, with D unclear. The CDR3 extends over 16 amino acids. V gave up 7 bases and J gave up 4 bases, with 23 bases separating them. Germline assignment: CDR1 SGDLS and CDR2 YYNGEE.

With regard to this clonotype: A much larger clone lies a single base off, so this may be a read error. The V gene is TRBV6-1, the J gene TRBJ1-5; TRBD1 agrees at 7 bases. There are 17 residues in the CDR3. The J segment lost 2 bases and the V segment lost 5 bases, leaving 12 bases of the junction unmatched. Germline-derived CDR1 and CDR2 are MNHNS and SASEGT. DNA of the CDR3: TGTGCCAGCAGTCCTGACAGGGTAGGGTATGGCAATCAGCCCCAGCATTTT. This gives the protein CASSPDRVGYGNQPQHF.

The rearrangement joins TRBV6-8 to TRBJ2-1; D unresolved. V was trimmed by 7 bases and J by 9 bases, leaving 16 bases between them. The germline gives CDR1 MNHGY, CDR2 SAAAGT. The CDR3 loop spans 13 amino acids. This CDR3 is CASTAVRASEQFF. The CDR3 region has the DNA TGTGCCAGCACCGCCGTTAGGGCGAGTGAGCAGTTCTTC.

This clonotype has ten or more counts. The chain uses TRBV20-1 and TRBJ1-4, with 8 bases that match TRBD1. CDR1 is DFQATT and CDR2 is SNEGSKA in the germline V gene (reference sequence). The CDR3 length is 18 residues. Losses at the gene ends were 1 base for V and 0 bases for J; bases not matched to a gene: 10. CDR3 nucleotide sequence: TGCAGTGCTAGAGCCACTGGACAGGGAGCGGCAACTAATGAAAAACTGTTTTTT. It codes for CSARATGQGAATNEKLFF.

This clonotype was seen a single time. The chain uses TRBV8-2 and TRBJ2-6. TRBV8-2 represents a pseudogene. The CDR3 is 17 residues long. CDR3 DNA sequence: TGTGGCGCAGAGTTGAGGATAACACAAAGTCGGGCCAACGTCCTGACTTTC. The encoded protein is CGAELRITQSRANVLTF.

This clonotype was recorded only once. This clone may be a read error of a much larger clone one base away. The chain joins TRBV6-6 to TRBJ2-1; D call uncertain. The CDR3 extends over 13 amino acids. Germline CDR1 reads MNHNY; CDR2 reads SVGAGI (reference sequence). This CDR3 is CTSSYGRRNEQFF. The DNA of the CDR3 is TGTACCAGCAGTTACGGCAGGCGGAATGAGCAGTTCTTC.

The rearrangement uses TRBV8-2 and TRBJ1-2. TRBV8-2 is marked as a pseudogene. This CDR3 has 16 amino acids. The CDR3 DNA is TGTGGCAGTTTCTACTGTGATAGCCGAAAGACCTATGACTACACCTTC. This sequence encodes CGSFYCDSRKTYDYTF.

In its sample, this clonotype was seen a few times. The CDR3 loop reads CASSLDSGGTDTQYF. CDR3 sequence (DNA): TGTGCCAGCAGCCTGGACAGTGGTGGTACAGATACGCAGTATTTT. This chain links TRBV7-2 with TRBJ2-3; maybe TRBD1 (6 bases). CDR1 is SGHTA and CDR2 is FQGNSA in the germline V gene. V lost 5 bases to trimming and J lost 3 bases, with 15 bases between them. The CDR3 consists of 15 residues.

The chain has TRBV12-5 and TRBJ1-2; a weak D match, TRBD1 (5 bases). V lost 4 bases, J lost 4 bases, and 22 bases lay in between. The CDR3 loop spans 17 amino acids. Germline CDR1 reads LGHNT; CDR2 reads FRNRAP. DNA of the CDR3: TGTGCTAGTGGTTGGCTACCTTTGCAGGGAAAGACCTATGGCTACACCTTC. This gives the protein CASGWLPLQGKTYGYTF.

About this clonotype itself: This may be a read error, as it is one base from a much larger clone. The CDR3 nucleotides read TGTGCCAGCAGCTTGCAGCGGGGCGAAAAACTGCTTTTT. Encoded protein: CASSLQRGEKLLF. The chain links TRBV5-6 to TRBJ1-4; maybe TRBD1 (5 bases). CDR3 length equals 13 residues. CDR1 is SGHDT, CDR2 YYEEEE, per germline.

The gene calls are TRBV10-2 and TRBJ1-2; a weak D match, TRBD1 (6 bases). Deletions cut 8 bases from V and 4 bases from J, with 17 bases between. CDR1 WSHSY and CDR2 SAAADI come from the germline V gene. This CDR3 is built from 14 residues. The CDR3 sequence: CASQRDTGTYGYTF. Here the CDR3 DNA reads TGCGCCAGCCAACGGGACACAGGAACCTATGGCTACACCTTC.

This clonotype showed up just once. This sequence may be a read error, since a much larger clone differs from it by one base. The genes are TRBV7-6 and TRBJ2-4; unclear D gene. The J call could be wrong; TRBJ2-6 is a better fit for the DNA end. The CDR3 runs to 15 residues. Germline CDR1 reads SGHVS; CDR2 reads FNYEAQ. In nucleotides, the CDR3 is TGTGTCAGCAGCTTATATTCGGTGGGCAGCAACGTCCTGACTTTC. Its translation: CVSSLYSVGSNVLTF.

Only a few counts were recorded for this clonotype. The rearrangement uses TRBV7-3 and TRBJ2-5, with TRBD1 matching over 7 bases. J was trimmed by 2 bases and V by 5 bases; bases with no gene match: 8. Germline assignment: CDR1 SGHTA and CDR2 FQGTGA. The CDR3 is 15 amino acids. CDR3 sequence (DNA): TGTGCCAGCAGCCCAGGGGGTAAACGTCAAGAGACCCAGTACTTC. Its translation is CASSPGGKRQETQYF.

This clonotype has a count of ten or more. This chain links TRBV19 with TRBJ1-5, with D uncertain. Trimming shortened V by 8 bases and J by 2 bases, and 19 bases separated the two germline ends. Germline CDR1 is LNHDA and CDR2 is SQIVND (reference sequence). This CDR3 comprises 16 residues. CDR3 residues: CASYRHHLSGNQPQHF. The CDR3 DNA sequence: TGTGCCAGTTACCGACATCACCTTAGCGGCAATCAGCCCCAGCATTTT.

A word on this clonotype: A much larger clone lies a single base off, so this may be a read error. The gene calls are TRBV20-1 and TRBJ1-1; perhaps TRBD1 as D (6 bases). CDR1 and CDR2 from the germline V gene are DFQATT and SNEGSKA (reference sequence). This CDR3 comprises 13 residues. DNA for the CDR3: TGCAGTGCGACCGGACAGCGAAACACTGAAGCTTCCTTT. This codes for CSATGQRNTEASF.

The sample holds many counts of this clonotype. The rearrangement links TRBV4-1 to TRBJ2-7; no clear D. V was cut by 0 bases and J by 7 bases, with 7 bases left in between. Per the germline V gene, CDR1 is MGHRA and CDR2 is YSYEKL. This CDR3 is 12 amino acids long. This CDR3 reads CASSQESSEQYF. The DNA for the CDR3 is TGCGCCAGCAGCCAAGAGAGCTCGGAGCAGTACTTC.

This clonotype was seen at least ten times. This chain uses TRBV5-8 with TRBJ2-3; 15 nucleotides line up with TRBD2. The CDR3 has 17 amino acids. Germline loops: CDR1 SGHTS, CDR2 YDEGEE. V dropped 0 bases and J dropped 3; count of bases not matched to a gene: 2. The CDR3 DNA reads TGTGCCAGCAGCTTGGCTGGGACTAGCGGGAGGACAGATACGCAGTATTTT. Translating it yields CASSLAGTSGRTDTQYF.

This clonotype was picked up many times. The chain carries TRBV19 and TRBJ1-4; the match to TRBD1 covers 7 bases. This CDR3 contains 15 residues. CDR1 is LNHDA and CDR2 is SQIVND in the germline V gene (reference sequence). The J segment lost 5 bases and the V segment lost 5 bases, leaving 8 bases of the junction unmatched. This chain's CDR3 is CASSPWDSQNEKLFF. CDR3 DNA: TGTGCCAGTAGTCCATGGGACAGCCAAAATGAAAAACTGTTTTTT.

This clonotype was counted ten times or more. This chain connects TRBV2 to TRBJ1-1, with D possibly matching TRBD1 (5 bases). CDR3 length: 18 amino acids. The germline gives CDR1 SNHLY, CDR2 FYNNEI. The V end lost 7 bases, the J end lost 0 bases, and 24 bases lay between the germline ends. CDR3 DNA sequence: TGTGCCAGCAAAGGGTGGGGCAGGGAAGTTAATCTGAACACTGAAGCTTTCTTT. Its translation: CASKGWGREVNLNTEAFF.

This clonotype came up many times. V usage is TRBV7-4 and J usage is TRBJ1-2; unclear D gene. V shed 5 bases and J shed 4 bases, with 23 bases lying between them. Germline-derived CDR1 and CDR2 are SGHVT and SQSDAQ. The CDR3 extends over 17 amino acids. The CDR3 spells CASSICFSARKTYGYTF. In DNA, the CDR3 is TGTGCCAGCAGCATCTGCTTTTCAGCTCGAAAGACCTATGGCTACACCTTC.

This clonotype has a single count. This may stem from a read error, because a much larger clone lies one nucleotide away. The DNA of the CDR3 is TGTGCCAGCAGCATAGATTATCCCATTTCAGGCTTGACCGGGGAGCTGTTTTTT. Amino acid sequence: CASSIDYPISGLTGELFF. The gene calls are TRBV3-1 and TRBJ2-2; no clear D. CDR1 and CDR2 (germline): LGHDT, YNNKEL (reference sequence). The ends were cut back, 5 bases at V and 5 bases at J, with 24 bases in the middle. This CDR3 contains 18 residues. Full variable domain (outside the CDR3, taken from reference TRBV3-1 and TRBJ2-2): DTAVSQTPKYLVTQMGNDKSIKCEQNLGHDTMYWYKQDSKKFLKIMFSYNNKELIINETVPNRFSPKSPDKAHLNLHINSLELGDSAVYFCASSIDYPISGLTGELFFGEGSRLTVL.

Note on this clonotype: A much larger clone sits a single nucleotide away, making a read error possible. V gene TRBV9 combines with J gene TRBJ1-1, with unresolved D. The length of the CDR3 is 15 residues. Germline assignment: CDR1 SGDLS and CDR2 YYNGEE. DNA of the CDR3: TGTTCCAGCAGCGAGCCTCCCGGAGGCGACACTGAAGCTTTCTTT. Protein product: CSSSEPPGGDTEAFF.

Remarks on this clonotype: A read error may explain this, as a much larger clone is one base away. The rearrangement uses TRBV3-1 and TRBJ2-5; D is possibly TRBD2 (5 bases). The length of the CDR3 is 15 residues. Trimming took off 0 bases at V and 9 bases at J, with 17 bases between the two ends. Germline V gives CDR1 LGHDT, CDR2 YNNKEL (reference sequence). The CDR3 spells CASSQDWVLLEAQYF. CDR3 nucleotide sequence: TGTGCCAGCAGCCAAGATTGGGTACTATTGGAGGCCCAGTACTTC.

This clonotype was detected many times. The V gene is TRBV29-1, the J gene TRBJ2-7; D is possibly TRBD2 (6 bases). V lost 4 bases and J 0 bases, leaving 10 bases between the germline ends. This CDR3 has 13 residues. Germline assignment: CDR1 SQVTM and CDR2 ANQGSEA. The CDR3 DNA is TGCAGCGTTGCTGGCGGGAACTCCTACGAGCAGTACTTC. This gives the protein CSVAGGNSYEQYF.

This clonotype occurred many times. The chain is built from TRBV6-5 and TRBJ1-1; 8 bases agree with TRBD1. There are 15 residues in the CDR3. V gave up 6 bases and J gave up 2 bases; unmatched junction bases: 8. In germline, CDR1 is MNHEY, CDR2 SVGAGI. The CDR3 protein is CASRPYRGANTEAFF. CDR3 nucleotide sequence: TGTGCCAGCAGACCGTACAGGGGGGCAAACACTGAAGCTTTCTTT.